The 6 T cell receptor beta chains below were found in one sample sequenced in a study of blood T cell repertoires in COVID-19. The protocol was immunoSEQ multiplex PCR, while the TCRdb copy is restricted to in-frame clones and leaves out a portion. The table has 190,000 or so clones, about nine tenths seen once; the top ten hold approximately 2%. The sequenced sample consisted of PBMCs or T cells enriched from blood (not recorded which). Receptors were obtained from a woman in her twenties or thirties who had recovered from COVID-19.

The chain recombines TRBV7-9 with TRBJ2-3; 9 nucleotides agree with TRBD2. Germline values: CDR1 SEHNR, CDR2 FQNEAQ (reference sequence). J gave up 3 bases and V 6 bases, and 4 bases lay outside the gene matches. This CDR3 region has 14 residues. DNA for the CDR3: TGTGCCAGCAGGGTAGCGGGAGTTACAGATACGCAGTATTTT. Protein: CASRVAGVTDTQYF.

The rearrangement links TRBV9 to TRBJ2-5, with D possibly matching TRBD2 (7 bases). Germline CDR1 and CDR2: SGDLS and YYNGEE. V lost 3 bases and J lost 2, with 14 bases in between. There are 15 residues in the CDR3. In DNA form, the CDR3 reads TGTGCCAGCAGCGGTCTGGGGGGGCGTCAAGAGACCCAGTACTTC. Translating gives CASSGLGGRQETQYF.

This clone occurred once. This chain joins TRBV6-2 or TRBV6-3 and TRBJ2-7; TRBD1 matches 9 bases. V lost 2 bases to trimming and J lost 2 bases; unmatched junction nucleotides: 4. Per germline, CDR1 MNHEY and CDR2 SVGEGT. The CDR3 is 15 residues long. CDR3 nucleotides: TGTGCCAGCAGTTACGGGACAGGGATCCCCTACGAGCAGTACTTC. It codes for CASSYGTGIPYEQYF.

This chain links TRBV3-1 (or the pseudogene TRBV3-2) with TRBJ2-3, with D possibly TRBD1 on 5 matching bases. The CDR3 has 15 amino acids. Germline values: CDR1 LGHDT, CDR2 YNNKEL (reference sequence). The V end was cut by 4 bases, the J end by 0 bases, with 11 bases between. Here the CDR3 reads CASSPTGTSTDTQYF. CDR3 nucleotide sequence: TGTGCCAGCAGCCCAACAGGAACTAGCACAGATACGCAGTATTTT.

Here the CDR3 DNA reads TGTGCCAGCAGCCAAAGCGGGAGCTCCTACAATGAGCAGTTCTTC. Protein sequence: CASSQSGSSYNEQFF. The chain uses TRBV5-5 and TRBJ2-1, with 8 bases lining up with TRBD2. J lost 0 bases, V lost 4 bases, and 3 bases had no gene match. Germline lookup yields CDR1 SGHKS and CDR2 YYEKEE (reference sequence). This CDR3 has 15 residues.

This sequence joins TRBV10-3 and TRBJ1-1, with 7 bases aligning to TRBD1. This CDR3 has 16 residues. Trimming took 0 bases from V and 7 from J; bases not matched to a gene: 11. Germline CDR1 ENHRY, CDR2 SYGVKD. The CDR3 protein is CAISESQGDRLFEAFF. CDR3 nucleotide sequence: TGTGCCATCAGTGAGTCCCAGGGGGACAGACTCTTTGAAGCTTTCTTT.